The following is a TCR beta chain sequence with its context. The antigen is undetermined. These data originate in a study of OX40 agonist ivuxolimab in advanced cancers. Study-level information: Across the patients, intravenous ivuxolimab was delivered every 2 weeks at 0.01 to 10 mg/kg. Partial responses occurred in three patients (one hepatocellular carcinoma, two cutaneous melanoma). Averaging roughly 60 years in age, with a range of about 23 to 90, the cohort was approximately 83% male. Study results and caveats: In the 0.1 to 3.0 mg/kg range, CD4+ and CD8+ blood T cells had expanded clonally by week 6.

Clones were read by immunoSEQ multiplex PCR, and TCRdb kept only the in-frame ones, dropping some. The sample gives tens of thousands of clones, roughly nine tenths of which show up once; about 5.1% is in the top ten. The sequence was collected from an adult with an advanced solid tumor such as melanoma, head and neck, liver or kidney cancer. The specimen comprised CD4+ or CD8+ T cells sorted from blood, sampled in a trial of the OX40 agonist ivuxolimab.

CDR3 sequence (DNA): TGTGCCAGCAGCCGCCCAGGCGCGAGGGCTCATGAGCAGTTCTTC. This codes for CASSRPGARAHEQFF. The V call is TRBV14, the J call TRBJ2-1, with D maybe TRBD2 (5 bases). CDR1 SGHDN and CDR2 FVKESK come from the germline V gene. Trimming left V 4 bases short and J 8 bases short, with 18 bases between. This CDR3 comprises 15 residues.